One and the same sample provided the 10 T cell receptor beta chains below, sequenced in a study of HIV-infected patients and healthy controls. Alpha and beta constant-region primers primed reverse transcription of 400 to 500 ng RNA. Using multiplexing indices, alpha and beta chain libraries were generated apart by chain-specific third strand synthesis. TCRdb analysed the 5' RACE reads with MiXCR anew, one entry per CDR3 protein. The sample holds some 9,000 distinct CDR3 sequences; approximately 7.9% are singletons and the top ten take 30% to 40%. Whole blood was used without fractionation, so all unsorted peripheral T cells were included. This specimen consisted of blood, obtained before antiretroviral therapy. The origin of the receptors is an adult with HIV infection. The donor label of this sample is uncertain.

Within the sample, this clonotype is medium-sized. The chain links TRBV4-1 to TRBJ2-1; perhaps TRBD1 as D (5 bases). Germline lookup yields CDR1 MGHRA and CDR2 YSYEKL. There are 15 residues in the CDR3. Deletions cut 0 bases from V and 7 bases from J, with 13 bases between. The chain's CDR3 is CASSQDLSGKNEQFF. For the CDR3, the DNA is TGCGCCAGCAGCCAAGATTTGTCAGGGAAAAATGAGCAGTTCTTC.

There are many counts of this clonotype. The V and J genes are TRBV2 and TRBJ1-1; D is ambiguous. The CDR3 covers 15 residues. V gave up 3 bases and J gave up 1 base, with 12 bases separating them. Germline CDR1 is SNHLY and CDR2 is FYNNEI. The CDR3 sequence is CASSDSSTQNTEAFF. The CDR3 nucleotides are TGTGCCAGCAGTGACTCCTCGACACAGAACACTGAAGCTTTCTTT.

CDR3 DNA: TGTGCCAGCAGAAGGACAGAGACCGACGAGCAGTACTTC. Translation gives CASRRTETDEQYF. The chain uses TRBV6-5 and TRBJ2-7, with D tentatively TRBD1 (6 bases). Looked up from germline, CDR1 is MNHEY and CDR2 is SVGAGI. The CDR3 has 13 amino acids. Trimming took off 6 bases at V and 5 bases at J, with 14 bases between the two ends.

This clonotype was observed many times. This rearrangement joins TRBV10-1 to TRBJ2-7, with D perhaps being TRBD1 or TRBD2 (5 bases each). The CDR3 runs to 15 residues. Trimming took off 0 bases at V and 7 bases at J, with 16 bases between the two ends. Germline assignment: CDR1 WNHNN and CDR2 SYGVQD (reference sequence). The CDR3 DNA reads TGCGCCAGCAGTGAGTCTGGGGGAGCTCGAGGGGAGCAGTACTTC. Its protein product is CASSESGGARGEQYF.

At least ten counts were recorded for this clonotype. V and J are TRBV5-1 and TRBJ1-1, with TRBD1 identical over 9 bases. The CDR3 extends over 18 amino acids. The germline V gene encodes CDR1 SGHRS and CDR2 YFSETQ. The trim removed 3 bases at V and 1 base at J, leaving 13 bases unmatched. The CDR3 spells CASSSKVWDRDRNTEAFF. The CDR3 nucleotides read TGCGCCAGCAGCTCGAAAGTCTGGGACAGGGACAGGAACACTGAAGCTTTCTTT.

This clonotype is labeled as medium-sized. The V and J genes are TRBV18 and TRBJ1-1; TRBD1 might be the D (5 bases). CDR1 and CDR2 from the germline V gene are KGHSH and LQKENI. The CDR3 loop spans 16 amino acids. V lost 2 bases to trimming and J lost 7 bases, with 20 bases between them. Here the CDR3 reads CASSPVTGSGSREAFF. The CDR3 DNA reads as TGTGCCAGCTCACCAGTGACGGGCTCAGGGAGCCGTGAAGCTTTCTTT.

The V call is TRBV5-1, the J call TRBJ2-3; D is possibly TRBD2 (6 bases). Trimming removed 5 bases at V and 1 base at J, with 17 bases between. Germline V gene lookup returns CDR1 SGHRS and CDR2 YFSETQ. The length of the CDR3 is 16 residues. The CDR3 nucleotides read TGCGCCAGCAGGTACGCCGGGACTGAAGGCACAGATACGCAGTATTTT. Translation gives CASRYAGTEGTDTQYF.

In its sample, this clonotype ranks as medium-sized. The rearrangement uses TRBV5-1 and TRBJ1-4; the D is unclear. The CDR3 consists of 14 residues. The germline V gene encodes CDR1 SGHRS and CDR2 YFSETQ. Trimming removed 2 bases at V and 8 bases at J, with 13 bases between. The CDR3 protein is CASSFEMNREKLFF. In DNA, the CDR3 is TGCGCCAGCAGCTTCGAGATGAACCGGGAAAAACTGTTTTTT.

The chain has TRBV5-4 and TRBJ2-3; 7 positions agree with TRBD1. The germline CDR1 and CDR2 sequences are SGHNT and YYREEE (reference sequence). V lost 5 bases, J lost 3 bases, and 6 bases stayed unmatched. The CDR3 is 14 amino acids. The CDR3 DNA follows: TGTGCCAGCAGGAGGGACAGCCTTACAGATACGCAGTATTTT. Its translation: CASRRDSLTDTQYF.

Worth noting for this clonotype: This clone may be a read error of a much larger clone one base away. The rearrangement uses TRBV12-3 or TRBV12-4 and TRBJ1-6; D not resolved. The CDR3 runs to 14 residues. The CDR3 DNA sequence: TGTGCCAGCAGTTTCCAGTTCTATAATTCACCCCCCCACTTT. Translation: CASSFQFYNSPPHF.